The 27 T cell receptor beta chains listed next were all sequenced from one sample in a study of T cell repertoires in cytomegalovirus infection. Via MiXCR, TCRdb re-called the reads, giving one row per CDR3 protein. The profile covers 500,000 to 600,000 distinct CDR3 sequences, with approximately 15% appearing a single time and 20% to 30% taken by the ten largest. Sequenced input: CD8+ T cells from PBMCs. These receptors all come from a human donor in good health (CMV status not recorded). Some clones in this sample may be carry-over from other donors' samples.

This rearrangement joins TRBV2 to TRBJ1-2; 7 bases are shared with TRBD1. J was trimmed by 0 bases and V by 4 bases; bases with no gene match: 2. The CDR3 covers 14 residues. Germline-derived CDR1 and CDR2 are SNHLY and FYNNEI. The CDR3 here is CASSVDRPNYGYTF. The CDR3 DNA follows: TGTGCCAGCAGTGTGGACAGGCCTAACTATGGCTACACCTTC.

This clonotype was counted many times. The chain links TRBV7-8 to TRBJ1-2; D unresolved. CDR3 length: 12 residues. Trimming stripped 2 bases from V and 4 bases from J, with 5 bases between. Germline V lookup: CDR1 SGHVS, CDR2 FQNEAQ. This CDR3 is CASSLRSYGYTF. The CDR3 region has the DNA TGTGCCAGCAGCTTACGCAGCTATGGCTACACCTTC. The whole variable domain, filled in from reference TRBV7-8 and TRBJ1-2, reads GAGVSQSPRYKVAKRGQDVALRCDPISGHVSLFWYQQALGQGPEFLTYFQNEAQLDKSGLPSDRFFAERPEGSVSTLKIQRTQQEDSAVYLCASSLRSYGYTFGSGTRLTVV.

This clonotype was counted many times. The chain employs TRBV7-9 and TRBJ2-1; D unclear. Trimming cost V 2 bases and J 8 bases, with 7 bases left between them. CDR1 and CDR2 from the germline V gene are SEHNR and FQNEAQ (reference sequence). The CDR3 is 12 residues long. CDR3 DNA: TGTGCCAGCAGCTTACTACCCCATGAGCAGTTCTTC. Translation: CASSLLPHEQFF.

This clonotype was seen a handful of times. The rearrangement links TRBV6-5 to TRBJ2-1, with D possibly being TRBD1 or TRBD2 (5 bases each). Deletions cut 5 bases from V and 1 base from J, with 18 bases between. The CDR3 contains 17 residues. The germline V gene has CDR1 MNHEY and CDR2 SVGAGI. DNA for the CDR3: TGTGCCAGCAGTGTCAAGACGGGACCCAAGTCCTACAATGAGCAGTTCTTC. The encoded protein is CASSVKTGPKSYNEQFF.

The V call is TRBV12-5, the J call TRBJ1-2; TRBD1 might be the D (5 bases). CDR1 is LGHNT and CDR2 is FRNRAP in the germline V gene. The CDR3 sequence is 17 residues long. The V and J ends lost 5 bases and 7 bases respectively, with 26 bases between them. The CDR3 nucleotides read TGTGCTAGTGGTCCCGAAGGGACGGCTCACCCTGGGGGTGGCTACACCTTC. Its protein product is CASGPEGTAHPGGGYTF.

This clonotype has a handful of counts. This chain uses TRBV13 with TRBJ1-1, with a tentative D call TRBD1 (6 bases). V dropped 8 bases and J dropped 7 bases, with 14 bases sitting between them. The CDR3 is 12 residues long. CDR1 PRHDT and CDR2 FYEKMQ come from the germline V gene (reference sequence). CDR3 in amino acids: CASRTGRSEAFF. The CDR3 nucleotides read TGTGCCAGCCGAACAGGGCGCAGTGAAGCTTTCTTT.

The chain joins TRBV27 to TRBJ1-2; no definite D call. CDR1 MNHEY and CDR2 SMNVEV come from the germline V gene (reference sequence). V lost 2 bases and J lost 4, with 20 bases in between. The CDR3 loop spans 17 amino acids. The CDR3 DNA sequence: TGTGCCAGCAGTTTAGGATTGCCTGCAGGCTCTAGCTATGGCTACACCTTC. Its translation is CASSLGLPAGSSYGYTF.

This clonotype was counted many times. The V call is TRBV5-6, the J call TRBJ2-1; a possible D gene is TRBD2 (5 bases). Trimming stripped 4 bases from V and 4 bases from J, with 15 bases between. Germline V lookup: CDR1 SGHDT, CDR2 YYEEEE. The CDR3 has 15 residues. The CDR3 sequence is CASSHKGGSYNEQFF. CDR3 sequence (DNA): TGTGCCAGCAGCCACAAAGGAGGATCTTACAATGAGCAGTTCTTC.

This clonotype came up a few times. V and J are TRBV5-6 and TRBJ2-1; D is perhaps TRBD1 (5 bases). The CDR3 runs to 16 residues. Between the trimmed V and J ends, which lost 2 bases and 0 bases, there was a span of 12 bases. CDR1 is SGHDT, CDR2 YYEEEE, per germline. The CDR3 DNA reads TGTGCCAGCAGCTTTTTGGGGCCGAGCTCCTACAATGAGCAGTTCTTC. Translation: CASSFLGPSSYNEQFF.

This clonotype was picked up many times. The chain couples TRBV11-2 to TRBJ2-7; D gene ambiguous. This CDR3 is 11 amino acids long. CDR1 is SGHAT and CDR2 is FQNNGV in the germline V gene. V shed 5 bases and J shed 7 bases, with 9 bases lying between them. The CDR3 DNA sequence: TGTGCCAGCAGCCCGTTCGTTGAGCAGTACTTC. Its protein product is CASSPFVEQYF.

This clonotype showed up many times. This chain uses TRBV6-5 with TRBJ1-1, with D uncertain. This CDR3 is built from 13 residues. The germline V gene encodes CDR1 MNHEY and CDR2 SVGAGI. Between the trimmed V and J ends, which lost 7 bases and 1 base, there was a span of 10 bases. The CDR3, as DNA: TGTGCCAGCACTCCGGGGTCGAACACTGAAGCTTTCTTT. Its translation: CASTPGSNTEAFF.

The gene calls are TRBV30 and TRBJ2-7; maybe TRBD2 (5 bases). Germline V lookup: CDR1 GTSNPN, CDR2 SVGIG (reference sequence). The CDR3 is 12 amino acids. V shed 3 bases and J shed 6 bases, with 12 bases lying between them. For the CDR3, the DNA is TGTGCCTGGAGCCAAAATGAGGGCGAGCAGTACTTC. Amino acid sequence: CAWSQNEGEQYF. Complete variable domain (other parts from reference TRBV30 and TRBJ2-7): SQTIHQWPATLVQPVGSPLSLECTVEGTSNPNLYWYRQAAGRGLQLLFYSVGIGQISSEVPQNLSASRPQDRQFILSSKKLLLSDSGFYLCAWSQNEGEQYFGPGTRLTVT.

This clonotype was seen at least ten times. CDR3 sequence (DNA): TGCGCCAGCAGCCAAGATCGGGATACGCAGTATTTT. Amino acid sequence: CASSQDRDTQYF. V usage is TRBV4-1 and J usage is TRBJ2-3; D gene unclear. Trimming cost V 0 bases and J 6 bases, with 4 bases left between them. Germline assignment: CDR1 MGHRA and CDR2 YSYEKL. The CDR3 consists of 12 residues.

The table lists this clonotype with a few counts. The chain uses TRBV7-9 and TRBJ1-1; 9 positions agree with TRBD1. Per the germline V gene, CDR1 is SEHNR and CDR2 is FQNEAQ (reference sequence). V was pared by 7 bases and J by 5 bases, with 11 bases of the junction left unmatched. CDR3 length equals 15 residues. The CDR3 DNA reads as TGTGCCAGCATCCCTCCCGGGACAGGGAGTACTGAAGCTTTCTTT. As protein: CASIPPGTGSTEAFF.

In this sample, this clonotype turned up a few times. Here the CDR3 reads CASSSYVRQGAGETQYF. Written as DNA, the CDR3 is TGTGCCAGCAGTTCTTACGTTAGACAGGGGGCAGGAGAGACCCAGTACTTC. This chain links TRBV28 with TRBJ2-5, with 10 positions matching TRBD1. Losses at the gene ends were 4 bases for V and 4 bases for J; bases not matched to a gene: 12. This CDR3 is 17 amino acids long. Germline assignment: CDR1 MDHEN and CDR2 SYDVKM.

This clonotype was detected ten times or more. V is TRBV7-6 and J is TRBJ2-7; 9 bases fit TRBD2. CDR1 and CDR2 from the germline V gene are SGHVS and FNYEAQ. This CDR3 comprises 17 residues. Trimming removed 0 bases from V and 1 base from J; junction bases left unmatched: 7. CDR3 DNA: TGTGCCAGCAGCTTAGCGCGGGCTAGCGGGGCATCCTACGAGCAGTACTTC. Protein: CASSLARASGASYEQYF.

This chain uses TRBV27 with TRBJ2-3; 9 bases line up with TRBD2. This CDR3 comprises 16 residues. Trimming took 3 bases from V and 6 from J; bases not matched to a gene: 10. Germline CDR1 is MNHEY and CDR2 is SMNVEV (reference sequence). CDR3 bases: TGTGCCAGCAGTTTGCCGCGGGAGGGAGAGCGGGATACGCAGTATTTT. This translates into CASSLPREGERDTQYF.

This clonotype was counted ten times or more. J is TRBJ2-3 and V is TRBV7-9; D unresolved. CDR3 length equals 19 residues. Germline CDR1 reads SEHNR; CDR2 reads FQNEAQ (reference sequence). V was pared by 5 bases and J by 1 base, with 25 bases between. The CDR3 DNA follows: TGTGCCAGCAGCCCACGCCTCTCTAGGTGGAGCGAGGGCACAGATACGCAGTATTTT. Amino acid sequence: CASSPRLSRWSEGTDTQYF. Filled out from reference TRBV7-9 and TRBJ2-3, the complete variable domain reads DTGVSQNPRHKITKRGQNVTFRCDPISEHNRLYWYRQTLGQGPEFLTYFQNEAQLEKSRLLSDRFSAERPKGSFSTLEIQRTEQGDSAMYLCASSPRLSRWSEGTDTQYFGPGTRLTVL.

This clonotype was observed a single time. This is likely a read error, given that the CDR3 carries no conserved phenylalanine or tryptophan at its end. V is TRBV18 and J is TRBJ2-7; D is undetermined. The V gene's germline CDR1 is KGHSH and CDR2 LQKENI. V was cut by 6 bases and J by 1 base, with 10 bases left in between. The CDR3 has 13 amino acids. The CDR3 reads CASSPGQSYEQYL. DNA of the CDR3: TGTGCCAGCTCCCCGGGCCAATCCTACGAGCAGTACTTA.

This clonotype came up many times. This sequence joins TRBV7-6 and TRBJ2-7; 9 bases are shared with TRBD2. The germline gives CDR1 SGHVS, CDR2 FNYEAQ. V lost 3 bases to trimming and J lost 0 bases; unmatched junction nucleotides: 3. The CDR3 consists of 15 residues. The CDR3 DNA sequence: TGTGCCAGCAGCTTGCGACTAGCGGCCTCCTACGAGCAGTACTTC. Its protein product is CASSLRLAASYEQYF.

The J gene is TRBJ1-5, the V gene TRBV5-6, with 9 positions matching TRBD1. With 5 bases clipped from V and 1 base from J, the junction kept 10 bases outside the gene matches. CDR1 is SGHDT, CDR2 YYEEEE, per germline. This CDR3 comprises 17 residues. The CDR3 bases are TGTGCCAGCAGTCATCCACAGGGGGCGAAAAGCAATCAGCCCCAGCATTTT. It translates to CASSHPQGAKSNQPQHF.

The rearrangement links TRBV7-9 to TRBJ1-5, with D possibly being TRBD1 (6 bases). Trimming cost V 2 bases and J 4 bases, with 12 bases left between them. Per germline, CDR1 SEHNR and CDR2 FQNEAQ (reference sequence). This CDR3 comprises 15 residues. The CDR3 DNA reads as TGTGCCAGCAGCTTAAGCGAGGGGGTAAATCAGCCCCAGCATTTT. Its translation: CASSLSEGVNQPQHF.

This clonotype was counted a few times. The chain has TRBV2 and TRBJ1-3; 8 bases agree with TRBD1. V trimming: 4 bases; J trimming: 2 bases; junction bases outside the gene matches: 4. The length of the CDR3 is 15 residues. Per the germline V gene, CDR1 is SNHLY and CDR2 is FYNNEI. CDR3 in amino acids: CASSVGRGPGNTIYF. In DNA, the CDR3 is TGTGCCAGCAGTGTAGGCAGGGGGCCTGGAAACACCATATATTTT.

The chain joins TRBV20-1 to TRBJ2-1; TRBD1 agrees at 9 bases. The V gene's germline CDR1 is DFQATT and CDR2 SNEGSKA (reference sequence). V trimming: 6 bases; J trimming: 0 bases; junction bases outside the gene matches: 18. The CDR3 runs to 19 residues. The DNA of the CDR3 is TGCAGTGCCACAGCCCGGACAGGGGAAAATTGGAACTCCTACAATGAGCAGTTCTTC. Protein product: CSATARTGENWNSYNEQFF.

This clonotype turned up a few times. DNA for the CDR3: TGCAGTGCCGGACAGGGGGCCTACAATGAGCAGTTCTTC. This translates into CSAGQGAYNEQFF. The chain has TRBV20-1 and TRBJ2-1, with 10 bases lining up with TRBD1. The ends lost 6 bases at V and 2 bases at J; junction bases unmatched: 1. CDR1 is DFQATT and CDR2 is SNEGSKA in the germline V gene (reference sequence). CDR3 length: 13 amino acids.

Only a few counts were recorded for this clonotype. V usage is TRBV2 and J usage is TRBJ1-1, with unresolved D. CDR3 size: 13 residues. V lost 9 bases, J lost 2 bases, and 13 bases lay in between. CDR1 and CDR2 (germline): SNHLY, FYNNEI. CDR3 nucleotide sequence: TGTGCCAGACGGGAGGTTCCAAACACTGAAGCTTTCTTT. Residues: CARREVPNTEAFF.

The J gene is TRBJ2-7, the V gene TRBV2; D is possibly TRBD2 (5 bases). V lost 11 bases to trimming and J lost 1 base, with 21 bases between them. This CDR3 comprises 15 residues. The germline gives CDR1 SNHLY, CDR2 FYNNEI. CDR3 amino acids: CAEGIRGTNSYEQYF. The DNA of the CDR3 is TGTGCCGAGGGAATCCGGGGTACGAATTCCTACGAGCAGTACTTC.